A selection of T cell receptor beta chains follows, all from one sample in a study of CD8 T cells in ankylosing spondylitis. TCRdb re-analysed the 5' RACE reads in MiXCR, keeping a single row per CDR3 protein. The sample has around 180,000 distinct CDR3 sequences; over 15% are singletons. The sample consisted of blood, either unsorted or a sorted T cell fraction (not recorded which). The origin of the receptors is a male donor aged 5-30 years with ankylosing spondylitis or in good health (not recorded which). Both conserved end residues are part of each CDR3. The D gene is left open where the match is weak. Some rows mark clone size as missing; the rest say once, few, many or name a class of expanded clone.

j_call cdr3_length d_call clone_size v_call cdr3_nt cdr3_aa
TRBJ1-5 14 TRBD1 . TRBV5-1 TGCGCCAGCAGCTTACAGGGGGCGGATCAGCCCCAGCATTTT CASSLQGADQPQHF
TRBJ2-2 13 . . TRBV4-1 TGCGCCAGCAGCCAAGGCACCTTCGGGGAGCTGTTTTTT CASSQGTFGELFF
TRBJ2-5 15 TRBD2 . TRBV20-1 TGCAGTGCTGCGACGACTAGCGGGAGGGGAGAGACCCAGTACTTC CSAATTSGRGETQYF
TRBJ2-2 15 . many TRBV7-8 TGTGCCAGCAGCTTAGAACCTAGCTTGACCGGGGAGCTGTTTTTT CASSLEPSLTGELFF
TRBJ2-7 14 TRBD1 many TRBV28 TGTGCCAGCTCCACTGGGACAGGTCCCTACGAGCAGTACTTC CASSTGTGPYEQYF
TRBJ2-7 15 . . TRBV4-2 TGTGCCAGCAGCCAAGATGAGGGCAGGAAACACGAGCAGTACTTC CASSQDEGRKHEQYF
TRBJ1-1 15 . many TRBV12-3/TRBV12-4 TGTGCCAGCAGTACCCCGGGGGTAGAGGCCACTGAAGCTTTCTTT CASSTPGVEATEAFF
TRBJ2-3 15 TRBD1 many TRBV4-1 TGCGCCAGCAGCCAAGGGGCAGGGGGCTGGGATACGCAGTATTTT CASSQGAGGWDTQYF
TRBJ2-5 14 . many TRBV7-9 TGTGCCAGCAGCCCGGGAATTTACCAAGAGACCCAGTACTTC CASSPGIYQETQYF
TRBJ1-3 15 . many TRBV5-1 TGCGCCAGCAGCTTGGAAGCGGCCAATGGAAACACCATATATTTT CASSLEAANGNTIYF
TRBJ2-7 21 . many TRBV12-3/TRBV12-4 TGTGCCAGCAGTTTTGGGATCCAAGGCGGCCTAAGTCGCATGCCATCCTACGAGCAGTACTTC CASSFGIQGGLSRMPSYEQYF
TRBJ2-2 15 TRBD2 many TRBV14 TGTGCCAGCAGCCAGGGACTACCGAACACCGGGGAGCTGTTTTTT CASSQGLPNTGELFF
TRBJ1-5 13 . few TRBV29-1 TGCAGCGTTTGTGACAGGAACAATCAGCCCCAGCATTTT CSVCDRNNQPQHF
TRBJ1-3 21 TRBD1 many TRBV10-3 TGTGCCATCAGTGATTGGGGGGACAGTCAAACTGGTGGGAGCTCTGGAAACACCATATATTTT CAISDWGDSQTGGSSGNTIYF
TRBJ2-7 14 . many TRBV10-3 TGTGCCATCAGTGAGGCCGGGACAAACGGTGAGCAGTACTTC CAISEAGTNGEQYF